The 24 T cell receptor beta chains below all came from one sample that was sequenced in a study of blood T cell repertoires in COVID-19. Here immunoSEQ multiplex PCR was the method, and the copy in TCRdb shows in-frame clones only, minus some. Of 350,000 to 500,000 clones listed, approximately 90% were seen once; the top ten hold roughly 0.76%. Sequenced: peripheral blood. The receptor source for this set is a young man with COVID-19, enrolled during active disease.

Points on this clone: This specimen includes other DNA sequences encoding the same CDR3. This chain connects TRBV20-1 to TRBJ2-2, with 10 bases that match TRBD2. CDR3 length: 15 amino acids. CDR1 is DFQATT, CDR2 SNEGSKA, per germline (reference sequence). Unmatched junction bases numbered 5, after V lost 3 bases and J lost 4 bases. CDR3: CSASASGGATGELFF. CDR3 sequence (DNA): TGCAGTGCTAGTGCCAGCGGGGGGGCCACCGGGGAGCTGTTTTTT.

The genes are TRBV3-1 (or the pseudogene TRBV3-2) and TRBJ2-5, with D perhaps TRBD2 (5 bases). CDR3 length equals 14 residues. Looked up from germline, CDR1 is LGHDT and CDR2 is YNNKEL (reference sequence). Trimming removed 4 bases at V and 8 bases at J, with 17 bases between. The CDR3 reads CASSRSEGSGTQYF. The CDR3 nucleotides read TGTGCCAGCAGCCGCAGCGAGGGTTCCGGAACCCAGTACTTC.

The genes are TRBV7-8 and TRBJ2-7, with TRBD1 matching 8 bases. Germline values: CDR1 SGHVS, CDR2 FQNEAQ. The V segment lost 5 bases and the J segment 0 bases; nucleotides outside the gene matches: 9. The CDR3 sequence is 16 residues long. As DNA, the CDR3 is TGTGCCAGCAGCGCACAATCCGGGACAGGCTCCTACGAGCAGTACTTC. Translation gives CASSAQSGTGSYEQYF. Combining the CDR3 with reference TRBV7-8 and TRBJ2-7 gives the whole variable domain GAGVSQSPRYKVAKRGQDVALRCDPISGHVSLFWYQQALGQGPEFLTYFQNEAQLDKSGLPSDRFFAERPEGSVSTLKIQRTQQEDSAVYLCASSAQSGTGSYEQYFGPGTRLTVT.

The chain has TRBV24-1 and TRBJ2-7; D is perhaps TRBD1 (6 bases). The CDR3 loop spans 13 amino acids. Germline CDR1 reads KGHDR; CDR2 reads SFDVKD. The V end was cut by 7 bases, the J end by 1 base, with 10 bases between. CDR3 residues: CATRDSSSYEQYF. In DNA form, the CDR3 reads TGTGCCACCAGGGACAGCAGTTCCTACGAGCAGTACTTC.

The V and J genes are TRBV6-5 and TRBJ2-3, with a possible D match to TRBD2 (7 bases). V shed 7 bases and J shed 5 bases, with 16 bases lying between them. Germline loops: CDR1 MNHEY, CDR2 SVGAGI. The length of the CDR3 is 14 residues. The CDR3 DNA reads as TGTGCCAGCAAATCCGGGGGGCAAGGAGATACGCAGTATTTT. It encodes CASKSGGQGDTQYF.

The chain has TRBV20-1 and TRBJ2-7, with 10 positions matching TRBD2. The CDR3 has 11 residues. Per the germline V gene, CDR1 is DFQATT and CDR2 is SNEGSKA (reference sequence). V shed 5 bases, J shed 6 bases, and the junction held 1 base outside the gene matches. CDR3 protein: CSARTSGEQYF. The CDR3 region has the DNA TGCAGTGCTCGGACTAGCGGCGAGCAGTACTTC.

The chain couples TRBV4-2 to TRBJ2-6; D is unclear. V shed 3 bases and J shed 1 base, with 13 bases lying between them. CDR1 LGHNA and CDR2 YNFKEQ come from the germline V gene. The CDR3 is 17 amino acids. The CDR3, as DNA: TGTGCCAGCAGCCACGCTGAGACTGAGTCTGGGGCCAACGTCCTGACTTTC. Protein sequence: CASSHAETESGANVLTF.

The chain joins TRBV3-1 (or the pseudogene TRBV3-2) to TRBJ2-7; 8 nucleotides match TRBD1. From germline, CDR1 is LGHDT and CDR2 YNNKEL (reference sequence). The V segment lost 6 bases and the J segment 7 bases; nucleotides outside the gene matches: 11. The CDR3 runs to 14 residues. CDR3 amino acids: CASSPTTGGWEQYF. The CDR3 nucleotides are TGTGCCAGCAGTCCAACCACAGGGGGTTGGGAGCAGTACTTC.

The rearrangement joins TRBV5-5 to TRBJ1-5, with 10 nucleotides matching TRBD1. CDR1 is SGHKS and CDR2 is YYEKEE in the germline V gene (reference sequence). Trimming removed 4 bases from V and 6 bases from J; junction bases left unmatched: 10. The CDR3 contains 16 residues. The CDR3, as DNA: TGTGCCAGCAGCGAAAAACGGACAGGGGGATTTCAGCCCCAGCATTTT. Translation gives CASSEKRTGGFQPQHF.

This chain links TRBV6-5 with TRBJ2-7; D is possibly TRBD2 (5 bases). The CDR3 spans 14 residues. V was cut by 8 bases and J by 4 bases, with 18 bases left in between. CDR1 and CDR2 from the germline V gene are MNHEY and SVGAGI. CDR3 sequence (DNA): TGTGCCAGCGGCTGGACGGGATCGGGGTACGAGCAGTACTTC. Translated: CASGWTGSGYEQYF.

V gene TRBV7-9 combines with J gene TRBJ2-7; D perhaps matches TRBD2 (5 bases). Looked up from germline, CDR1 is SEHNR and CDR2 is FQNEAQ (reference sequence). This CDR3 contains 17 residues. The V gene lost 5 bases and the J gene lost 7 bases, with 27 bases spanning the gap. The CDR3, as DNA: TGTGCCAGCAGCCCCGGAGTCGTAGAATCCCCTGGGAGTGAGCAGTACTTC. It translates to CASSPGVVESPGSEQYF.

This chain uses TRBV27 with TRBJ1-1, with 9 bases fitting TRBD1. Germline V gene sequence: CDR1 MNHEY, CDR2 SMNVEV (reference sequence). This CDR3 spans 16 amino acids. V lost 3 bases and J lost 3; bases outside the gene matches: 8. The CDR3 coding sequence is TGTGCCAGCAGTTTGGGGACAGGGTCTCGGGACACTGAAGCTTTCTTT. Its protein product is CASSLGTGSRDTEAFF.

The chain combines TRBV7-3 with TRBJ2-6; 10 bases fit TRBD2. This CDR3 has 17 amino acids. After removal of 7 bases from V and 3 bases from J, the junction contained 9 bases not matched to a gene. CDR1 is SGHTA, CDR2 FQGTGA, per germline. Here the CDR3 reads CASTRLAGPLGANVLTF. DNA of the CDR3: TGTGCCAGCACCAGACTAGCGGGCCCCCTTGGGGCCAACGTCCTGACTTTC. Supplemented by reference TRBV7-3 and TRBJ2-6, the full variable domain reads GAGVSQTPSNKVTEKGKYVELRCDPISGHTALYWYRQSLGQGPEFLIYFQGTGAADDSGLPNDRFFAVRPEGSVSTLKIQRTERGDSAVYLCASTRLAGPLGANVLTFGAGSRLTVL.

The chain links TRBV5-1 to TRBJ2-2; 8 bases line up with TRBD2. CDR1 SGHRS and CDR2 YFSETQ come from the germline V gene. V lost 3 bases and J lost 6; bases outside the gene matches: 7. The CDR3 spans 15 residues. The CDR3 DNA sequence: TGCGCCAGCAGCTATAGCGGGGACGGGGCCGGGGAGCTGTTTTTT. Protein: CASSYSGDGAGELFF. Combining the CDR3 with reference TRBV5-1 and TRBJ2-2 gives the whole variable domain KAGVTQTPRYLIKTRGQQVTLSCSPISGHRSVSWYQQTPGQGLQFLFEYFSETQRNKGNFPGRFSGRQFSNSRSEMNVSTLELGDSALYLCASSYSGDGAGELFFGEGSRLTVL.

The gene calls are TRBV19 and TRBJ2-7; 7 positions match TRBD2. With V trimmed by 4 bases and J by 1 base, 1 base remained unmatched. Germline V gives CDR1 LNHDA, CDR2 SQIVND (reference sequence). This CDR3 spans 13 amino acids. In nucleotides, the CDR3 is TGTGCCAGTAGTAGCGGGGGATCCTACGAGCAGTACTTC. Its protein product is CASSSGGSYEQYF.

The chain couples TRBV5-5 to TRBJ1-2, with 9 bases that match TRBD1. Per the germline V gene, CDR1 is SGHKS and CDR2 is YYEKEE (reference sequence). The CDR3 is 16 amino acids. Trimming cost V 3 bases and J 6 bases; bases outside gene matches: 12. The CDR3, as DNA: TGTGCCAGCAGCTCAGTCCCGGGACAGGGTACGGATGGCTACACCTTC. Translated, it gives CASSSVPGQGTDGYTF.

The chain carries TRBV14 and TRBJ2-7, with D maybe TRBD2 (7 bases). V lost 1 base to trimming and J lost 2 bases, with 9 bases between them. Germline V gene lookup returns CDR1 SGHDN and CDR2 FVKESK. The CDR3 sequence is 14 residues long. This CDR3 reads CASSQGRGPYEQYF. In DNA, the CDR3 is TGTGCCAGCAGCCAAGGGCGGGGGCCCTACGAGCAGTACTTC.

The chain is built from TRBV14 and TRBJ2-6, with unresolved D. The CDR3 is 15 residues long. The V gene's germline CDR1 is SGHDN and CDR2 FVKESK. Trimming took 4 bases from V and 0 from J, leaving 7 bases between them. The CDR3 coding sequence is TGTGCCAGCAGCCTAAGAGTCTCTGGGGCCAACGTCCTGACTTTC. Amino acids: CASSLRVSGANVLTF. The whole variable domain, remainder taken from reference TRBV14 and TRBJ2-6, is EAGVTQFPSHSVIEKGQTVTLRCDPISGHDNLYWYRRVMGKEIKFLLHFVKESKQDESGMPNNRFLAERTGGTYSTLKVQPAELEDSGVYFCASSLRVSGANVLTFGAGSRLTVL.

This rearrangement joins TRBV5-8 to TRBJ2-2; 8 nucleotides agree with TRBD2. J was trimmed by 3 bases and V by 4 bases; bases with no gene match: 8. In germline, CDR1 is SGHTS, CDR2 YDEGEE. This CDR3 comprises 16 residues. CDR3 bases: TGTGCCAGCAGCCCACAGCCGGGACTAGACACCGGGGAGCTGTTTTTT. This codes for CASSPQPGLDTGELFF.

A note on this clone: Other DNA sequences in the same sample also yield this CDR3. The rearrangement links TRBV5-5 to TRBJ2-7; 8 nucleotides match TRBD1. The trim removed 0 bases at V and 1 base at J, leaving 3 bases unmatched. Germline V CDR1 and CDR2: SGHKS, YYEKEE (reference sequence). The CDR3 has 15 residues. The CDR3 DNA reads as TGTGCCAGCAGCTTGGCAGGGGGCAGGTCCTACGAGCAGTACTTC. This gives the protein CASSLAGGRSYEQYF.

V usage is TRBV18 and J usage is TRBJ1-1, with D possibly TRBD1 on 6 matching bases. Deletions cut 6 bases from V and 1 base from J, with 12 bases between. Germline values: CDR1 KGHSH, CDR2 LQKENI. CDR3 size: 14 residues. The CDR3 reads CASSAGAGNTEAFF. The CDR3 coding sequence is TGTGCCAGCTCCGCAGGGGCGGGGAACACTGAAGCTTTCTTT. The variable domain in full, with the rest retrieved from reference TRBV18 and TRBJ1-1, is NAGVMQNPRHLVRRRGQEARLRCSPMKGHSHVYWYRQLPEEGLKFMVYLQKENIIDESGMPKERFSAEFPKEGPSILRIQQVVRGDSAAYFCASSAGAGNTEAFFGQGTRLTVV.

DNA for the CDR3: TGTGCCAGCAGCTGGGGGACAGTGGGGACTGAAGCTTTCTTT. Translation gives CASSWGTVGTEAFF. V is TRBV7-9 and J is TRBJ1-1; 7 bases agree with TRBD1. The V gene's germline CDR1 is SEHNR and CDR2 FQNEAQ (reference sequence). CDR3 length: 14 amino acids. The trim removed 4 bases at V and 5 bases at J, leaving 7 bases unmatched.

V gene TRBV18 combines with J gene TRBJ1-1; TRBD1 matches 7 bases. The CDR3 has 13 amino acids. CDR1 KGHSH and CDR2 LQKENI come from the germline V gene. Trimming took 3 bases from V and 5 from J; bases not matched to a gene: 3. CDR3 residues: CASSPDRFTEAFF. CDR3 in DNA: TGTGCCAGCTCACCGGACAGGTTTACTGAAGCTTTCTTT. The complete variable domain, with remaining parts taken from reference TRBV18 and TRBJ1-1, reads NAGVMQNPRHLVRRRGQEARLRCSPMKGHSHVYWYRQLPEEGLKFMVYLQKENIIDESGMPKERFSAEFPKEGPSILRIQQVVRGDSAAYFCASSPDRFTEAFFGQGTRLTVV.

The V call is TRBV7-6, the J call TRBJ2-4; 12 bases align to TRBD2. Per germline, CDR1 SGHVS and CDR2 FNYEAQ. V was clipped by 4 bases and J by 2 bases; unmatched bases: 15. This CDR3 is 20 amino acids long. The CDR3 DNA is TGTGCCAGCAGCTCCCTGAATCCGGGACTAGCGGGCGGCACCAAAAACATTCAGTACTTC. Translation: CASSSLNPGLAGGTKNIQYF.